What follows are 25 T cell receptor beta chains derived from one specimen sequenced in a study of blood T cell repertoires in COVID-19. The repertoire was sequenced with immunoSEQ multiplex PCR; TCRdb's copy has only in-frame clones and lacks some. Seen here are about 81,000 clones, 88% observed once, and the top ten hold approximately 5%. Sequencing was done on a sample of peripheral blood. These receptors originate from an elderly woman with acute or convalescent COVID-19.

The V call is TRBV7-2, the J call TRBJ2-1; D is perhaps TRBD2 (7 bases). The CDR3 is made up of 14 amino acids. Between the trimmed V and J ends, which lost 5 bases and 7 bases, there was a span of 15 bases. Germline V CDR1 and CDR2: SGHTA, FQGNSA. CDR3 region: CASSPLRGGNEQFF. In DNA, the CDR3 is TGTGCCAGCAGCCCATTGAGGGGGGGAAATGAGCAGTTCTTC.

This chain connects TRBV6-2 or TRBV6-3 to TRBJ2-5; D ambiguous. Germline V gene lookup returns CDR1 MNHEY and CDR2 SVGEGT. The length of the CDR3 is 12 residues. Trimming left V 4 bases short and J 5 bases short, with 8 bases between. CDR3 sequence: CASSFLTETQYF. The CDR3 coding sequence is TGTGCCAGCAGTTTCCTGACTGAGACCCAGTACTTC.

The V and J genes are TRBV5-1 and TRBJ2-6; 9 nucleotides agree with TRBD1. CDR1 and CDR2 (germline): SGHRS, YFSETQ. With 6 bases clipped from V and 1 base from J, the junction kept 5 bases outside the gene matches. There are 16 residues in the CDR3. In nucleotides, the CDR3 is TGCGCCAGCACGGGACAGGGAACTTCTGGGGCCAACGTCCTGACTTTC. Translating it yields CASTGQGTSGANVLTF.

The rearrangement joins TRBV10-1 to TRBJ2-7; 7 nucleotides line up with TRBD2. Germline CDR1 is WNHNN and CDR2 is SYGVQD (reference sequence). The CDR3 is 15 amino acids. V lost 3 bases, J lost 7 bases, and 12 bases stayed unmatched. As DNA, the CDR3 is TGCGCCAGCAGTGACTCGGGGCAGCGGGGAAGGGAGCAGTACTTC. This sequence encodes CASSDSGQRGREQYF.

The chain uses TRBV6-5 and TRBJ2-3, with TRBD1 identical over 7 bases. J lost 0 bases, V lost 4 bases, and 4 bases had no gene match. Germline V gene data show CDR1 as MNHEY and CDR2 as SVGAGI. The CDR3 is 15 residues long. CDR3 sequence reads: CASSWGQSSTDTQYF. The CDR3 DNA reads TGTGCCAGCAGTTGGGGACAGTCTAGCACAGATACGCAGTATTTT.

The chain uses TRBV6-1 and TRBJ2-5, with TRBD1 identical over 11 bases. The V gene's germline CDR1 is MNHNS and CDR2 SASEGT. V trimming: 5 bases; J trimming: 5 bases; junction bases outside the gene matches: 7. There are 15 residues in the CDR3. CDR3 coding DNA: TGTGCCAGCAGTCGTGGGACAGGGGGTTACGAGACCCAGTACTTC. It yields the protein CASSRGTGGYETQYF.

This clone has just one count. The genes are TRBV7-9 and TRBJ2-7, with D possibly TRBD1 on 5 matching bases. This CDR3 has 12 residues. The ends were cut back, 3 bases at V and 4 bases at J, with 7 bases in the middle. CDR1 and CDR2 from the germline V gene are SEHNR and FQNEAQ (reference sequence). The CDR3 loop reads CASSLTDYEQYF. For the CDR3, the DNA is TGTGCCAGCAGCTTGACAGATTACGAGCAGTACTTC.

This clone was found once. This CDR3 is CASSLATSGGYNEQFF. The CDR3, as DNA: TGTGCCAGCAGCTTAGCGACTAGCGGGGGGTACAATGAGCAGTTCTTC. The chain has TRBV7-2 and TRBJ2-1; 13 nucleotides align to TRBD2. The length of the CDR3 is 16 residues. Germline V gene data show CDR1 as SGHTA and CDR2 as FQGNSA. With V trimmed by 0 bases and J by 4 bases, 0 bases remained unmatched.

The rearrangement uses TRBV20-1 and TRBJ2-1; the match to TRBD2 covers 8 bases. Germline lookup yields CDR1 DFQATT and CDR2 SNEGSKA (reference sequence). There are 11 residues in the CDR3. The CDR3 bases are TGCAAAGCGGGAGTCGGGAATGAGCAGTTCTTC. Protein: CKAGVGNEQFF.

The CDR3 is CASSWRGADEQFF. DNA for the CDR3: TGTGCCAGCAGCTGGCGGGGAGCGGATGAGCAGTTCTTC. This chain uses TRBV7-2 with TRBJ2-1, with a possible D match to TRBD2 (6 bases). V dropped 4 bases and J dropped 8 bases, with 12 bases sitting between them. This CDR3 contains 13 residues. Germline V lookup: CDR1 SGHTA, CDR2 FQGNSA.

The rearrangement links TRBV30 to TRBJ2-5; 7 bases line up with TRBD1. CDR3 length: 12 residues. Germline CDR1 reads GTSNPN; CDR2 reads SVGIG (reference sequence). V shed 3 bases and J 4 bases; nucleotides not matched to a gene: 2. CDR3 bases: TGTGCCTGGAGGACAGGGAGAGAGACCCAGTACTTC. It is translated as CAWRTGRETQYF.

V usage is TRBV11-1 and J usage is TRBJ2-2; 11 positions agree with TRBD2. Per the germline V gene, CDR1 is SGHAT and CDR2 is FQDESV (reference sequence). The CDR3 totals 15 residues. V trimming: 1 base; J trimming: 5 bases; junction bases outside the gene matches: 0. The CDR3 region has the DNA TGTGCCAGCAGCTTAGGACTAGCGGGGACCGGGGAGCTGTTTTTT. Translation: CASSLGLAGTGELFF.

This sequence joins TRBV10-3 and TRBJ1-2; D gene uncertain. The CDR3 has 16 amino acids. Germline V gene data show CDR1 as ENHRY and CDR2 as SYGVKD. V shed 0 bases and J shed 10 bases, with 21 bases lying between them. The CDR3: CAISESVSGGQSNYTF. In DNA form, the CDR3 reads TGTGCCATCAGTGAGTCGGTATCAGGAGGGCAGAGTAACTACACCTTC.

The V call is TRBV5-1, the J call TRBJ1-6; 7 positions agree with TRBD1. Germline lookup yields CDR1 SGHRS and CDR2 YFSETQ. The CDR3 has 17 residues. V dropped 2 bases and J dropped 2; count of bases not matched to a gene: 7. CDR3 residues: CASSLTGQEAYNSPLHF. In DNA form, the CDR3 reads TGCGCCAGCAGCTTAACCGGACAGGAGGCCTATAATTCACCCCTCCACTTT.

CDR3 in DNA: TGTGCCAGCAGCCAAGATCCGAGGCTTCCGTACTTC. This sequence encodes CASSQDPRLPYF. The V call is TRBV3-1 (or the pseudogene TRBV3-2), the J call TRBJ2-7; no clear D gene. Deletions cut 0 bases from V and 12 bases from J, with 12 bases between. Germline V gives CDR1 LGHDT, CDR2 YNNKEL (reference sequence). This CDR3 comprises 12 residues.

This chain connects TRBV19 to TRBJ2-2; 9 nucleotides agree with TRBD1. V shed 7 bases and J 4 bases; nucleotides not matched to a gene: 4. Looked up from germline, CDR1 is LNHDA and CDR2 is SQIVND (reference sequence). This CDR3 comprises 14 residues. CDR3 sequence (DNA): TGTGCCAGTAAGGGACAGGGTGCCACCGGGGAGCTGTTTTTT. Its protein product is CASKGQGATGELFF.

The chain joins TRBV5-1 to TRBJ2-5, with D unresolved. The CDR3 length is 14 residues. V shed 0 bases and J shed 2 bases, with 8 bases lying between them. The germline V gene encodes CDR1 SGHRS and CDR2 YFSETQ. The CDR3 sequence: CASSLAGPQETQYF. The CDR3 DNA sequence: TGCGCCAGCAGCTTGGCCGGTCCACAAGAGACCCAGTACTTC.

The chain employs TRBV4-1 and TRBJ1-2; 7 bases are shared with TRBD1. This CDR3 spans 14 amino acids. The ends lost 3 bases at V and 7 bases at J; junction bases unmatched: 8. Germline V gives CDR1 MGHRA, CDR2 YSYEKL. In DNA form, the CDR3 reads TGCGCCAGCAGCCAGGCCAGGGGGATAGGTGGCTACACCTTC. The encoded protein is CASSQARGIGGYTF.

The chain links TRBV25-1 to TRBJ1-2, with D possibly TRBD1 on 5 matching bases. CDR3 length equals 13 residues. Germline V gene lookup returns CDR1 MGHDK and CDR2 SYGVNS. Trimming removed 5 bases from V and 4 bases from J, with 11 bases in between. The CDR3 DNA reads TGTGCCAGCAGTCCTGGGACTGCCTATGGCTACACCTTC. Its protein product is CASSPGTAYGYTF.

The rearrangement joins TRBV11-2 to TRBJ1-4, with a weak D call TRBD1 (5 bases). Germline CDR1 SGHAT, CDR2 FQNNGV. V was cut by 4 bases and J by 1 base, with 10 bases left in between. CDR3 length: 15 amino acids. DNA of the CDR3: TGTGCCAGCAGCTCGCGGGGACTAACTAATGAAAAACTGTTTTTT. This translates into CASSSRGLTNEKLFF.

J is TRBJ1-2 and V is TRBV9; TRBD1 matches at 12 bases. The V and J ends lost 4 bases and 4 bases, in that order; junction bases with no gene match: 11. The CDR3 is made up of 17 amino acids. Germline V lookup: CDR1 SGDLS, CDR2 YYNGEE. As DNA, the CDR3 is TGTGCCAGCAGCCTGGGGGACAGGGGGCTTTCGTTCTATGGCTACACCTTC. Protein product: CASSLGDRGLSFYGYTF.

CDR3 nucleotide sequence: TGTGCCTGGAGTGTAGCGGGAGTCCCGATCGAGCAGTACTTC. Amino acid sequence: CAWSVAGVPIEQYF. The chain employs TRBV30 and TRBJ2-7, with 8 bases lining up with TRBD2. J gave up 6 bases and V 0 bases, and 7 bases lay outside the gene matches. This CDR3 is 14 amino acids long. The V gene's germline CDR1 is GTSNPN and CDR2 SVGIG (reference sequence). The variable domain in full, completed from reference TRBV30 and TRBJ2-7, reads SQTIHQWPATLVQPVGSPLSLECTVEGTSNPNLYWYRQAAGRGLQLLFYSVGIGQISSEVPQNLSASRPQDRQFILSSKKLLLSDSGFYLCAWSVAGVPIEQYFGPGTRLTVT.

This chain joins TRBV9 and TRBJ2-5; TRBD1 matches at 9 bases. The germline V gene encodes CDR1 SGDLS and CDR2 YYNGEE. V lost 1 base, J lost 5 bases, and 9 bases stayed unmatched. This CDR3 has 16 amino acids. CDR3: CASSVSGTGSGETQYF. DNA for the CDR3: TGTGCCAGCAGCGTATCCGGGACAGGGTCGGGTGAGACCCAGTACTTC.

This rearrangement joins TRBV19 to TRBJ2-1; 8 nucleotides match TRBD2. Germline-derived CDR1 and CDR2 are LNHDA and SQIVND (reference sequence). The CDR3 runs 14 residues. Unmatched junction bases numbered 9, after V lost 10 bases and J lost 4 bases. The CDR3 loop is CATQRGHIYNEQFF. DNA for the CDR3: TGTGCCACCCAGCGGGGGCATATTTACAATGAGCAGTTCTTC.

The chain has TRBV29-1 and TRBJ1-2; 9 positions agree with TRBD1. V was clipped by 4 bases and J by 4 bases; unmatched bases: 4. CDR1 is SQVTM and CDR2 is ANQGSEA in the germline V gene. The CDR3 runs to 13 residues. Written as DNA, the CDR3 is TGCAGCGTTGTGGGACAGGGTGTCTATGGCTACACCTTC. Protein sequence: CSVVGQGVYGYTF. The full variable domain, in which reference TRBV29-1 and TRBJ1-2 provide the parts outside the CDR3, is SAVISQKPSRDICQRGTSLTIQCQVDSQVTMMFWYRQQPGQSLTLIATANQGSEATYESGFVIDKFPISRPNLTFSTLTVSNMSPEDSSIYLCSVVGQGVYGYTFGSGTRLTVV.